The 11 T cell receptor beta chains in this list originate from one sample, sequenced in a study of CD8+CD57+ T cells in acquired aplastic anemia. Investigators profiled TCR beta VDJ and CDR3 from genomic DNA template. MiXCR, applied by TCRdb to the reads, yields one record per CDR3 protein. The sample has 400,000 to 450,000 distinct CDR3 sequences, around 68% seen once. The sample comprised sorted CD4+, CD8+, or CD8+CD57+ T cells (not recorded which) from PBMCs. The receptor source for this set is a human donor in good health, serving as a control.

The chain carries TRBV5-1 and TRBJ2-7; D uncertain. The CDR3 extends over 14 amino acids. Germline values: CDR1 SGHRS, CDR2 YFSETQ. With 0 bases removed from V and 0 bases from J, the gap between germline ends came to 7 bases. The CDR3 nucleotides are TGCGCCAGCAGCTTGGTGTCGACCTCCTACGAGCAGTACTTC. It specifies CASSLVSTSYEQYF.

The count of this clonotype is one. This sequence may be a read error, since a much larger clone differs from it by one base. V and J are TRBV6-1 and TRBJ1-1; D is uncertain. This CDR3 contains 13 residues. Germline-derived CDR1 and CDR2 are MNHNS and SASEGT. This CDR3 is CASSRVKNTEALF. In nucleotides, the CDR3 is TGTGCCAGCAGTCGTGTCAAGAACACTGAAGCTCTCTTT.

This chain joins TRBV7-2 and TRBJ2-2, with D tentatively TRBD1 (7 bases). The CDR3 is 15 residues long. The V end was cut by 7 bases, the J end by 3 bases, with 15 bases between. The germline CDR1 and CDR2 sequences are SGHTA and FQGNSA. The CDR3 sequence is CASTSTGTYTGELFF. The CDR3 DNA is TGTGCCAGCACCTCGACAGGGACTTACACCGGGGAGCTGTTTTTT.

To note about this clonotype: One end of the junction is discordant with germline, which a read error may explain. The chain is built from TRBV7-2 and TRBJ2-2; D might be TRBD1 (5 bases). Germline assignment: CDR1 SGHTA and CDR2 FQGNSA. CDR3 length: 16 amino acids. The CDR3 is CATSNPVGVNTGELFF. The DNA of the CDR3 is TGTGCCACCAGCAACCCGGTAGGGGTCAACACCGGGGAGCTGTTTTTT.

The count of this clonotype is one. A junction boundary mismatches the germline segment, possibly from a read error. The rearrangement links TRBV24-1 to TRBJ1-5; D gene ambiguous. The CDR3 spans 13 residues. CDR1 and CDR2 (germline): KGHDR, SFDVKD. CDR3 sequence reads: CASSVDSGLPLHF. CDR3 DNA sequence: TGTGCCAGTAGTGTTGATTCCGGGCTGCCCCTGCATTTT.

Worth noting for this clonotype: Because the CDR3 is missing its conserved closing phenylalanine or tryptophan, this is likely a read error. It is unclear where the CDR3 begins or ends on the DNA, so no DNA is shown, and the CDR3 is as TCRdb lists it. The chain employs TRBV7-9 and TRBJ2-5; the table calls TRBD1, which could not be checked here. The CDR3 is 13 residues long, counting both termini. CDR1 and CDR2 (germline): SEHNR, FQNEAQ (reference sequence). The chain's CDR3 is CASSWLGTATTEA.

This clonotype showed up just once. The rearrangement links TRBV12-5 to TRBJ1-1; 9 bases are shared with TRBD1. V lost 0 bases to trimming and J lost 3 bases; unmatched junction nucleotides: 14. CDR1 is LGHNT and CDR2 is FRNRAP in the germline V gene. The CDR3 loop spans 19 amino acids. In nucleotides, the CDR3 is TGTGCTAGTGGTTTGGTACTTGCGCCTACAGGGGGCGCGGACACTGAAGCTTTCTTT. Its protein product is CASGLVLAPTGGADTEAFF.

A single count supports this clonotype. The J gene is TRBJ2-5, the V gene TRBV7-2; 11 bases match TRBD1. CDR1 SGHTA and CDR2 FQGNSA come from the germline V gene. The CDR3 loop spans 18 amino acids. Unmatched junction bases numbered 16, after V lost 3 bases and J lost 7 bases. In DNA, the CDR3 is TGTGCCAGCAGCTTCACGCCCGGGACAGGGGGTATCGGGGGGACCCAGTACTTC. As protein: CASSFTPGTGGIGGTQYF.

Points on this clonotype: The junction departs from germline at one end; a sequencing error may be responsible. J is TRBJ2-5 and V is TRBV2; TRBD2 is a possible D gene (7 bases). Germline V lookup: CDR1 SNHLY, CDR2 FYNNEI. This CDR3 region has 15 residues. The CDR3 sequence: CASSNRGGKQETQYF. For the CDR3, the DNA is TGTGCTAGCAGTAATAGGGGGGGGAAGCAAGAGACCCAGTACTTC.

This clonotype was detected once. The conserved final phenylalanine or tryptophan is absent from the CDR3, which likely points to a read error. No DNA is shown, since the ends of the CDR3 on it are uncertain; the CDR3 is the one TCRdb lists. This chain uses TRBV20-1 with TRBJ1-6; the D segment call TRBD1 is taken from the table without a DNA check. Germline CDR1 is DFQATT and CDR2 is SNEGSKA (reference sequence). Termini included, the CDR3 measures 8 amino acids. This CDR3 reads CSAPPGGG.

The chain joins TRBV5-1 to TRBJ1-6; 9 nucleotides match TRBD1. The CDR3 has 16 residues. Germline CDR1 is SGHRS and CDR2 is YFSETQ. V shed 3 bases, J shed 11 bases, and the junction held 12 bases outside the gene matches. As DNA, the CDR3 is TGCGCCAGCAGCTCTAATTCGGGACAGGGACCGCCACCCCTCCACTTT. Translating it yields CASSSNSGQGPPPLHF.